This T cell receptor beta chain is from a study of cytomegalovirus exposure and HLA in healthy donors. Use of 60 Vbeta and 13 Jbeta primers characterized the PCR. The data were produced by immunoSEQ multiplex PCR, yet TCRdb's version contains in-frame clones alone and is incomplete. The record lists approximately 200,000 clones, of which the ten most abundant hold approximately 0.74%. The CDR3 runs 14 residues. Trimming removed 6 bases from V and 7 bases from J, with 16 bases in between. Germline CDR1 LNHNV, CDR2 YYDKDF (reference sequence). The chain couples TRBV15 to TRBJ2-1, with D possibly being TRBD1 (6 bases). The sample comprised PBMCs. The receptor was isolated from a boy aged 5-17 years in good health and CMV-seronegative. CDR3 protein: CATSGNHRANEQFF. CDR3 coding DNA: TGTGCCACCAGTGGAAACCACAGGGCAAATGAGCAGTTCTTC. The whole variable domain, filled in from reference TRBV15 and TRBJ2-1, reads DAMVIQNPRYQVTQFGKPVTLSCSQTLNHNVMYWYQQKSSQAPKLLFHYYDKDFNNEADTPDNFQSRRPNTSFCFLDIRSPGLGDTAMYLCATSGNHRANEQFFGPGTRLTVL.